The clone carrying this T cell receptor beta chain occurred a few times. Its antigen is still unknown. These data come from a study of T cell repertoires in cytomegalovirus infection. TCRdb processed the reads anew with MiXCR; each CDR3 protein has one entry. Seen here are about 920,000 distinct CDR3 sequences, 25% to 40% observed once, and the top ten hold about an eighth. With 5 bases removed from V and 4 bases from J, the gap between germline ends came to 8 bases. The CDR3 consists of 12 residues. The chain couples TRBV12-3 or TRBV12-4 to TRBJ1-2; a possible D gene is TRBD1 (6 bases). The input for sequencing was cultured CD8+ T cells from PBMCs, taken from culture after CMV antigen stimulation. This clonotype was obtained from a human donor in good health (CMV status not recorded). Some clones in this sample may be carry-over from other donors' samples. This chain's CDR3 is CASSTGFYGYTF. The DNA of the CDR3 is TGTGCCAGCAGTACAGGGTTCTATGGCTACACCTTC.